Below, 14 T cell receptor beta chains from the same sample are listed, as sequenced in a study of T cells after yellow fever vaccination. One entry per CDR3 protein, called by TCRdb with MiXCR from the 5' RACE reads. The sample has about 510,000 distinct CDR3 sequences, about a fifth seen once. The source was PBMCs, collected about 20 days after the first yellow fever vaccination. These receptors were taken from a man aged 18 to 30 who received the YFV17D yellow fever vaccine.

In its sample, this clonotype was seen a few times. CDR3 DNA sequence: TGTGCCAGCAGGCTGGGAGGGGGTATCTCACCCCTCCACTTT. Protein sequence: CASRLGGGISPLHF. V is TRBV6-5 and J is TRBJ1-6; maybe TRBD1 (6 bases). V was cut by 6 bases and J by 10 bases, with 16 bases left in between. Germline lookup yields CDR1 MNHEY and CDR2 SVGAGI. The CDR3 has 14 amino acids.

The rearrangement uses TRBV29-1 and TRBJ2-2; 7 bases are a match to TRBD1. Germline CDR1 and CDR2: SQVTM and ANQGSEA. Trimming removed 5 bases from V and 3 bases from J; junction bases left unmatched: 3. CDR3 size: 13 residues. For the CDR3, the DNA is TGCAGCGTTCGGCAGGGGGACACCGGGGAGCTGTTTTTT. This sequence encodes CSVRQGDTGELFF.

The V and J genes are TRBV9 and TRBJ2-7; no reliable D call. This CDR3 comprises 14 residues. Germline lookup yields CDR1 SGDLS and CDR2 YYNGEE. Trimming removed 0 bases from V and 3 bases from J, with 10 bases in between. The CDR3 region has the DNA TGTGCCAGCAGCGTAGGTAACAGAAACTACGAGCAGTACTTC. It translates to CASSVGNRNYEQYF. Looking up the rest from reference TRBV9 and TRBJ2-7 gives the full variable domain: DSGVTQTPKHLITATGQRVTLRCSPRSGDLSVYWYQQSLDQGLQFLIQYYNGEERAKGNILERFSAQQFPDLHSELNLSSLELGDSALYFCASSVGNRNYEQYFGPGTRLTVT.

This clonotype has only a few counts. This chain uses TRBV6-2 or TRBV6-3 with TRBJ2-3, with 9 positions matching TRBD1. The V gene's germline CDR1 is MNHEY and CDR2 SVGEGT. Losses at the gene ends were 3 bases for V and 3 bases for J; bases not matched to a gene: 10. The CDR3 extends over 17 amino acids. CDR3 DNA sequence: TGTGCCAGCAGTTATACCGGGACAGGGAAAGGGACAGATACGCAGTATTTT. The encoded protein is CASSYTGTGKGTDTQYF.

The chain carries TRBV24-1 and TRBJ2-2; 8 bases map to TRBD1. Germline-derived CDR1 and CDR2 are KGHDR and SFDVKD. The junction had 8 bases not matched to a gene; V was cut back by 4 bases and J by 5 bases. The CDR3 contains 16 residues. CDR3 loop: CATSDSRTGRTGELFF. The CDR3 DNA sequence: TGTGCCACCAGTGACTCCCGGACAGGGCGGACCGGGGAGCTGTTTTTT.

This clonotype occurred a few times. This rearrangement joins TRBV28 to TRBJ1-5, with 7 bases fitting TRBD1. CDR1 MDHEN and CDR2 SYDVKM come from the germline V gene. With V trimmed by 6 bases and J by 5 bases, 1 base remained unmatched. This CDR3 spans 12 amino acids. The CDR3 nucleotides are TGTGCCAGCAGCACAGGGGATCAGCCCCAGCATTTT. Translating gives CASSTGDQPQHF.

Many counts were recorded for this clonotype. The chain links TRBV3-1 to TRBJ2-1; 7 positions match TRBD2. The CDR3 is made up of 15 amino acids. V dropped 3 bases and J dropped 0; count of bases not matched to a gene: 2. The germline V gene encodes CDR1 LGHDT and CDR2 YNNKEL (reference sequence). The CDR3 DNA is TGTGCCAGCAGCCATGGCGGGAGCTCCTACAATGAGCAGTTCTTC. Its protein product is CASSHGGSSYNEQFF.

For this clonotype: It is likely a read error, because the conserved phenylalanine at the end of the CDR3 is missing. The V call is TRBV10-3, the J call TRBJ2-5, with TRBD2 matching over 9 bases. The CDR3 runs to 15 residues. Losses at the gene ends were 7 bases for V and 5 bases for J; bases not matched to a gene: 11. CDR1 and CDR2 from the germline V gene are ENHRY and SYGVKD. This CDR3 reads CAIKGHGTSMETQYS. The CDR3, as DNA: TGTGCCATCAAAGGACACGGGACTAGCATGGAGACCCAGTACTCC.

This clonotype appeared a few times. The rearrangement joins TRBV24-1 to TRBJ1-1; no reliable D call. The CDR3 covers 15 residues. The V end was cut by 2 bases, the J end by 1 base, with 10 bases between. From germline, CDR1 is KGHDR and CDR2 SFDVKD. As DNA, the CDR3 is TGTGCCACCAGTGATTCACGACGGAGGAACACTGAAGCTTTCTTT. Encoded protein: CATSDSRRRNTEAFF.

This chain joins TRBV12-3 or TRBV12-4 and TRBJ2-5; TRBD1 agrees at 7 bases. Trimming removed 6 bases from V and 4 bases from J; junction bases left unmatched: 2. The CDR3 extends over 12 amino acids. CDR3 in amino acids: CASRRQGETQYF. DNA for the CDR3: TGTGCCAGCAGACGACAGGGAGAGACCCAGTACTTC.

J is TRBJ1-2 and V is TRBV5-6, with TRBD1 as a possible D gene (6 bases). The CDR3 is 12 amino acids. V lost 0 bases and J 7 bases, leaving 7 bases between the germline ends. Per the germline V gene, CDR1 is SGHDT and CDR2 is YYEEEE. CDR3 residues: CASSLGTVGYTF. CDR3 DNA sequence: TGTGCCAGCAGCTTGGGGACAGTTGGCTACACCTTC.

This sequence joins TRBV20-1 and TRBJ2-5; TRBD2 matches 11 bases. The germline gives CDR1 DFQATT, CDR2 SNEGSKA (reference sequence). V lost 6 bases and J lost 1; bases outside the gene matches: 10. This CDR3 has 16 residues. The CDR3 loop is CSAPIPGTSGQETQYF. The CDR3 nucleotides read TGCAGTGCCCCGATTCCCGGGACTAGCGGCCAAGAGACCCAGTACTTC.

V usage is TRBV7-9 and J usage is TRBJ2-3; 8 nucleotides align to TRBD1. The V gene end was trimmed by 5 bases and the J gene end by 1 base; junction bases not matched to a gene: 8. This CDR3 region has 16 residues. CDR1 and CDR2 (germline): SEHNR, FQNEAQ (reference sequence). The CDR3 sequence: CASSPADRGGTDTQYF. As DNA, the CDR3 is TGTGCCAGCAGCCCTGCCGACAGGGGAGGCACAGATACGCAGTATTTT.

This clonotype has just a few counts. The J gene is TRBJ2-7, the V gene TRBV6-5, with D possibly called TRBD1 or TRBD2 (5 bases each). Trimming pared 3 bases from V and 2 bases from J, leaving 14 bases between. From germline, CDR1 is MNHEY and CDR2 SVGAGI. The CDR3 loop spans 15 amino acids. CDR3 in amino acids: CASSYSAGLTYEQYF. As DNA, the CDR3 is TGTGCCAGCAGTTATAGCGCAGGGCTAACCTACGAGCAGTACTTC.